This entry lists 5 T cell receptor beta chains sequenced from one sample in a study of coeliac disease. Clones were sequenced by immunoSEQ multiplex PCR, and TCRdb holds only the in-frame ones, with some missing. Of more than 3,000 clones listed, about 47% were seen once; the top ten hold over 8.5%. Source material: intraepithelial lymphocytes from the gut. The receptors derive from a woman in her 70s with celiac disease.

This clone was seen only a few times. The chain couples TRBV2 to TRBJ2-1, with TRBD1 as a possible D gene (5 bases). This CDR3 contains 15 residues. Germline-derived CDR1 and CDR2 are SNHLY and FYNNEI. Trimming pared 1 base from V and 2 bases from J, leaving 9 bases between. As DNA, the CDR3 is TGTGCCAGCAGTGAAGGCAGGGTCGCCTACAATGAGCAGTTCTTC. It is translated as CASSEGRVAYNEQFF. Supplemented by reference TRBV2 and TRBJ2-1, the full variable domain reads EPEVTQTPSHQVTQMGQEVILRCVPISNHLYFYWYRQILGQKVEFLVSFYNNEISEKSEIFDDQFSVERPDGSNFTLKIRSTKLEDSAMYFCASSEGRVAYNEQFFGPGTRLTVL.

The CDR3 reads CASSLVPPTGRVRDTQYF. In nucleotides, the CDR3 is TGTGCCAGCAGCTTAGTGCCACCCACAGGGCGGGTCCGAGATACGCAGTATTTT. J is TRBJ2-3 and V is TRBV11-2; TRBD1 might be the D (6 bases). The V gene's germline CDR1 is SGHAT and CDR2 FQNNGV. The CDR3 length is 18 residues. Trimming cost V 1 base and J 5 bases, with 22 bases left between them.

This chain joins TRBV29-1 and TRBJ1-4; D not resolved. V was pared by 7 bases and J by 8 bases, with 8 bases between. Germline-derived CDR1 and CDR2 are SQVTM and ANQGSEA. The CDR3 runs 10 residues. In DNA form, the CDR3 reads TGCAGCGCCCGAGGGGAAAAACTGTTTTTT. Protein sequence: CSARGEKLFF.

The genes are TRBV19 and TRBJ2-2; D not resolved. Germline CDR1 and CDR2: LNHDA and SQIVND (reference sequence). The CDR3 covers 17 residues. The V end was cut by 10 bases, the J end by 2 bases, with 23 bases between. The CDR3 nucleotides are TGTGCCACCATGCGCGGCTCCTATACCATTAACACCGGGGAGCTGTTTTTT. Its protein product is CATMRGSYTINTGELFF.

This clone is labeled hyperexpanded. The chain combines TRBV6-5 with TRBJ1-4; D might be TRBD1 (5 bases). The V and J ends lost 0 bases and 8 bases respectively, with 7 bases between them. CDR1 is MNHEY, CDR2 SVGAGI, per germline. The length of the CDR3 is 13 residues. The DNA of the CDR3 is TGTGCCAGCAGTTACTCCGACAGCGAAAAACTGTTTTTT. This encodes CASSYSDSEKLFF.